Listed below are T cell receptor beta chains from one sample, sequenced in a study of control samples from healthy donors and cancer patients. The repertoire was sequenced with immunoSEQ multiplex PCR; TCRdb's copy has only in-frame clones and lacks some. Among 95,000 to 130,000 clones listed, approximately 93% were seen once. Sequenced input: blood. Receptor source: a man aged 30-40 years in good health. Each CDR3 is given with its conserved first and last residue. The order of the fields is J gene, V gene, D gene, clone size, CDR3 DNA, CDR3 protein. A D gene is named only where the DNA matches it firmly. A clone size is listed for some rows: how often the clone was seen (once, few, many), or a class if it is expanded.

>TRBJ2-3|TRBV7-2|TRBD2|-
TGTGCCAGCAGCTCTAGGGACTACCTCACAGATACGCAGTATTTT
CASSSRDYLTDTQYF
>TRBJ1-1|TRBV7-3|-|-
TGTGCCAGCAGCTTAAACAAGGGGTTCACTGAAGCTTTCTTT
CASSLNKGFTEAFF
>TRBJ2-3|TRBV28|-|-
TGTGCCATCTCCGGGGGAGATACGCAGTATTTT
CAISGGDTQYF
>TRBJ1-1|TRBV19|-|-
TGTGCCACTAACCTTCTGGGGGCGGAGGACACTGAAGCTTTCTTT
CATNLLGAEDTEAFF
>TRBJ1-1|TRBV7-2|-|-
TGTGCCAGCAGCTTAGTGACCTCTGACACTGAAGCTTTCTTT
CASSLVTSDTEAFF
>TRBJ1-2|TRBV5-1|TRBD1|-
TGCGCCAGCAGCGAATTTCGACAGGGCTATGGCTACACCTTC
CASSEFRQGYGYTF
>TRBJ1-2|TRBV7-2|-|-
TGTGCCAGCAGCTTAGGGCAGAGTTTAGCTAACTATGGCTACACCTTC
CASSLGQSLANYGYTF
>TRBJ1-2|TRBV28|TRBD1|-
TGTGCCAGCAGTCTTCTGGGACAGGGTACTAACTATGGCTACACCTTC
CASSLLGQGTNYGYTF
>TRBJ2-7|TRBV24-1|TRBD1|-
TGTGCCACCAGTGATCGCCACGGGACAGGGGCCTACGAGCAGTACTTC
CATSDRHGTGAYEQYF
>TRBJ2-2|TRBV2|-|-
TGTGCCAGTTTCGGCCGGGGGAACACCGGGGAGCTGTTTTTT
CASFGRGNTGELFF
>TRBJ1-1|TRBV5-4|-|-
TGTGCCAGCAGCAACCATTTCCTAACTGAAGCTTTCTTT
CASSNHFLTEAFF
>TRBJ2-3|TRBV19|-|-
TGTGCCAGTAGCCCCGTTTCGTTGGCAGATACGCAGTATTTT
CASSPVSLADTQYF
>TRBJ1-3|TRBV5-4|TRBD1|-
TGTGCCAGCAGCGACGACCCGACAGGGGTAAGGTCTGGAAACACCATATATTTT
CASSDDPTGVRSGNTIYF
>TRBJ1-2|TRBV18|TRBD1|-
TGTGCCAGCTCTCCAAAGTCGACAGGGATGTATGGCTACACCTTC
CASSPKSTGMYGYTF
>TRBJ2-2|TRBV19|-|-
TGTGCCAGTAGGAAGAATGGCGCCACCGGGGAGCTGTTTTTT
CASRKNGATGELFF
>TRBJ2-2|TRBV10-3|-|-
TGTGCCGCCACAGGCGATAACACCGGGGAGCTGTTTTTT
CAATGDNTGELFF
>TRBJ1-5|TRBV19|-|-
TGTGCCAGTACCATCAGGGAAGGCAATCAGCCCCAGCATTTT
CASTIREGNQPQHF
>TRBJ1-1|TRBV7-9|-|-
TGTGCCAGCAGCCCTTTAATAGGCACTGAAGCTTTCTTT
CASSPLIGTEAFF
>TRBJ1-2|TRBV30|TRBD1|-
TGTGCCTGGAGCCGGGACAGGGTTTATGGCTACACCTTC
CAWSRDRVYGYTF
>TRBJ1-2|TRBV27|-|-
TGTGCCAGTTCAGCGGGACTCATCTATGGCTACACCTTC
CASSAGLIYGYTF
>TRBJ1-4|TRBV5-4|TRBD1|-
TGTGCCAGCAGCTACGGGACAGCTCAAAAACTGTTTTTT
CASSYGTAQKLFF
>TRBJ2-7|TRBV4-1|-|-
TGCGCCAGCAGCAGCGGGGGACACAGGGGGCTCAACGAGCAGTACTTC
CASSSGGHRGLNEQYF
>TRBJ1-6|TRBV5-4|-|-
TGTGCCAGCAGCCGGGATGCCCGAGGATCCCTCCACTTT
CASSRDARGSLHF
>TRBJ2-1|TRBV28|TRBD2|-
TGTGCCAGCATGGTGGGGGGGAAAAGCTCCTACAATGAGCAGTTCTTC
CASMVGGKSSYNEQFF
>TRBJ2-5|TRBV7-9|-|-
TGTGCCAGCAGCTTGAGGACAGCGTATCAAGAGACCCAGTACTTC
CASSLRTAYQETQYF
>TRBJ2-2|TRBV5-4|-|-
TGTGCCAGCATGCCCGGGTACACCGGGGAGCTGTTTTTT
CASMPGYTGELFF
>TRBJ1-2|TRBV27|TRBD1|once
TGTGCCAGCAGTTTCCGGGACAGACTACCCTATGGCTACACCTTC
CASSFRDRLPYGYTF
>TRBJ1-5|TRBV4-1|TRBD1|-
TGCGCCAGCAGCCAAGATGGGGACAGAAATCAGCCCCAGCATTTT
CASSQDGDRNQPQHF
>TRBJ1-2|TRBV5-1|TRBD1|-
TGCGCCAGCAGCTTCTTGGGACAGGACTATGGCTACACCTTC
CASSFLGQDYGYTF
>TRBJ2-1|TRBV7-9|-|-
TGTGCCAGCATGGGGCGGGGCCATGAGCAGTTCTTC
CASMGRGHEQFF
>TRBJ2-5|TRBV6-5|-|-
TGTGCCAGCAGTTACGGAGAGACCCAGTACTTC
CASSYGETQYF
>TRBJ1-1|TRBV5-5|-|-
TGTGCCAGCAGCTTACCAGCGAACACTGAAGCTTTCTTT
CASSLPANTEAFF
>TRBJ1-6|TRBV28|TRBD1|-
TGTGCCAGCAAAAGGACAGGGGGAGATTCACCCCTCCACTTT
CASKRTGGDSPLHF
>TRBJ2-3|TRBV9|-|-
TGTGCCAGCAGCGTAGTTTCAGATACGCAGTATTTT
CASSVVSDTQYF
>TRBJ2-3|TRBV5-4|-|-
TGTGCCAGCAGCATTGGGACGGGGGACCTTAGCACAGATACGCAGTATTTT
CASSIGTGDLSTDTQYF